This is a list of T cell receptor beta chains from one sample in a study of T cells in Graves' hyperthyroidism and ophthalmopathy. TCRdb re-called the multiplex PCR reads with MiXCR, one entry per CDR3 protein. The table lists about 640,000 distinct CDR3 sequences, 20% of them singletons. The sequenced sample consisted of blood. The receptor set was obtained from a man aged 30-40 years with Graves' ophthalmopathy. The CDR3 runs from the conserved cysteine through the conserved F or W. D genes are given only for firm matches. Clone size is not always given. Where it is, it says once, few, many or a class for expanded clones.

v_gene	d_gene	j_gene	abundance	CDR3aa	CDR3nt
TRBV3-1	TRBD2	TRBJ2-7	many	CASLLARNSYEQYF	TGTGCCAGTTTACTAGCGAGGAACTCCTACGAGCAGTACTTC
TRBV18	NA	TRBJ2-3	NA	CASSPEGSGTDTQYF	TGTGCCAGCTCACCTGAGGGGTCGGGCACTGATACGCAGTATTTT
TRBV6-2/TRBV6-3	TRBD1	TRBJ2-5	NA	CASPGGQETQYF	TGTGCCAGCCCAGGGGGCCAAGAGACCCAGTACTTC
TRBV28	NA	TRBJ1-4	NA	CASSYAPTGSSYEKLFF	TGTGCCAGCAGTTACGCCCCTACAGGGAGCTCATATGAAAAACTGTTTTTT
TRBV6-1	NA	TRBJ2-3	few	CASSEALVEADTQYF	TGTGCCAGCAGTGAAGCGCTGGTCGAGGCAGATACGCAGTATTTT
TRBV5-1	TRBD2	TRBJ2-1	few	CASRGGTSTNYNEQFF	TGCGCCAGCAGGGGGGGGACTAGCACCAACTACAATGAGCAGTTCTTC
TRBV29-1	NA	TRBJ1-2	NA	CSVEGPATNYGYTF	TGCAGCGTTGAAGGGCCAGCTACTAACTATGGCTACACCTTC
TRBV27	TRBD2	TRBJ2-7	many	CASRTLAGATYEQYF	TGTGCCAGCAGAACACTAGCGGGAGCGACCTACGAGCAGTACTTC
TRBV9	NA	TRBJ1-5	NA	CASSVGGSVNQPQHF	TGTGCCAGCAGCGTAGGAGGGAGTGTCAATCAGCCCCAGCATTTT
TRBV19	TRBD1	TRBJ1-6	NA	CASSMNGQGPTYNSPLHF	TGTGCCAGTAGTATGAACGGACAGGGTCCAACCTATAATTCACCCCTCCACTTT
TRBV28	TRBD2	TRBJ2-7	NA	CASKTGTRPSEQYF	TGTGCCAGTAAGACGGGGACTAGACCCTCCGAGCAGTACTTC
TRBV27	TRBD2	TRBJ2-7	few	CASSYGTSGSLNHEQYF	TGTGCCAGCAGTTACGGGACTAGCGGGAGTCTGAACCACGAGCAGTACTTC
TRBV4-1	NA	TRBJ2-2	few	CASSQEGGPYTGELFF	TGCGCCAGCAGCCAAGAAGGTGGTCCGTACACCGGGGAGCTGTTTTTT
TRBV28	NA	TRBJ1-1	few	CASSSTGGRPEAFF	TGTGCCAGCAGTTCTACGGGGGGTAGGCCTGAAGCTTTCTTT
TRBV20-1	TRBD2	TRBJ2-1	NA	CSASDAGGPNEQFF	TGCAGTGCTAGCGATGCGGGAGGTCCCAATGAGCAGTTCTTC
TRBV6-1	NA	TRBJ2-7	NA	CASSRSDEQYF	TGTGCCAGCAGCCGCAGTGACGAGCAGTACTTC
TRBV14	NA	TRBJ1-1	NA	CASSQVPGGTEAFF	TGTGCCAGCAGCCAAGTGCCTGGAGGGACTGAAGCTTTCTTT
TRBV30	NA	TRBJ2-7	few	CAWTRAPLHEQYF	TGTGCCTGGACCCGGGCCCCCCTCCACGAGCAGTACTTC
TRBV3-1	TRBD1	TRBJ1-6	many	CASSPGQGYNSPLHF	TGTGCCAGCAGCCCCGGACAGGGCTATAATTCACCCCTCCACTTT
TRBV13	TRBD1	TRBJ1-1	many	CASSPDRGLNTEAFF	TGTGCCAGCAGCCCGGACAGGGGATTGAACACTGAAGCTTTCTTT
TRBV28	NA	TRBJ1-1	few	CAGSDLTGTEAFF	TGTGCCGGCAGTGACCTGACGGGGACTGAAGCTTTCTTT
TRBV10-3	NA	TRBJ1-6	few	CAISERVLSPLHF	TGTGCCATCAGTGAGCGGGTCTTATCACCCCTCCACTTT
TRBV7-2	NA	TRBJ1-4	few	CASSPRQLATNEKLFF	TGTGCCAGCAGCCCCAGACAGCTTGCAACTAATGAAAAACTGTTTTTT
TRBV5-1	NA	TRBJ1-2	NA	CASSLSTVGTGYTF	TGCGCCAGCAGCTTAAGCACTGTTGGAACCGGCTACACCTTC
TRBV24-1	TRBD1	TRBJ2-5	NA	CATSDRGQGYQETQYF	TGTGCCACCAGTGACCGGGGACAGGGGTACCAAGAGACCCAGTACTTC
TRBV6-1	NA	TRBJ1-3	NA	CASSALDSPGNTIYF	TGTGCCAGCAGTGCCCTGGACAGCCCTGGAAACACCATATATTTT
TRBV11-2	NA	TRBJ1-1	many	CASSLVNENTEAFF	TGTGCCAGCAGCTTAGTTAACGAGAACACTGAAGCTTTCTTT
TRBV14	NA	TRBJ2-3	few	CASSLRRDRTDTQYF	TGTGCCAGCAGCCTCCGCAGGGACCGCACAGATACGCAGTATTTT
TRBV28	NA	TRBJ1-3	many	CASSPTQGGAGNTIYF	TGTGCCAGCAGTCCGACTCAGGGAGGCGCTGGAAACACCATATATTTT
TRBV30	NA	TRBJ1-5	NA	CAWSLGRGGNQPQHF	TGTGCCTGGAGTCTTGGAAGGGGTGGCAATCAGCCCCAGCATTTT
TRBV6-2/TRBV6-3	NA	TRBJ2-3	NA	CASSPSKGGTDTQYF	TGTGCCAGCAGTCCCTCGAAAGGTGGCACAGATACGCAGTATTTT